Listed here is a single TCR beta chain. In its sample, this clone was seen once. The antigen this receptor binds is unknown. No base quality information exists; no much larger clone differs at one position. The CDR3 contains 16 residues, cysteine and phenylalanine counted. Only the CDR3 region is kept as DNA, spanning 48 bases read in frame from base 1. Taken from the germline V gene, the CDR1 and CDR2 loops are MDHEN and SYDVKM. V has 6 bases trimmed and J has 0 bases trimmed; junction bases matching no gene number 10. This sample's time point label indicates: baseline before first vaccination. The vaccinee samples were drawn from two UK trials, COV001 and COV002, one of which was a single-blind randomized controlled phase 2/3 trial testing AZD1222 (ChAdOx1 nCoV-19) in healthy adults. Trial participant PBMC samples were collected at day 0 and day 28 after the second dose for TCRbeta chain sequencing.

The source of the sample is a study of T cell responses to AZD1222 COVID-19 vaccine listed by TCRdb under 2021. About the investigation overall: AZD1222 recipients with second doses at about 4 weeks or about 12 weeks were pooled, because spike-specific TCR depth and breadth did not differ between schedules. A total of 230 to 250 trial participants underwent TCR sequencing, of whom approximately 210 received two doses of AZD1222 and around 26 received two doses of the MenACWY control vaccine. Enrollment into the trials was organized by age into subgroups of 18-55, 56-69 and 70-plus years, and those subgroups contained about 160, 30 and 59 TCR-sequenced participants, respectively. General findings and caveats noted by the study authors: The 56-69-year group was small, and its depth increase did not reach significance, likely because of low power. Participants were mostly white British and included more females than males, and it was suggested by the authors that clonal diversity may have been underestimated. Conclusions about previously exposed vaccinees were limited because only six AZD1222 recipients were SARS-CoV-2 seropositive at baseline. Nearly half of unique spike-specific TCRs reportedly recognized epitopes outside regions mutated in the B.1.351 and B.1.1.7 variants. The vaccine-associated CD4 TCRs covered the entire spike protein, and the dominant responses fell in regions 160-218 and 743-854. Because no day 14 peak-response samples were available, repertoires were characterized only after the peak T cell response. After two AZD1222 doses, both the breadth and the depth of spike-specific TCRs were significantly higher than at day 0 and than in MenACWY recipients.

The CDR3 regions of human TCRbeta chains were analyzed by immunosequencing. Concerning the study's data processing: TCRs in the repertoires were compared against a reference library of SARS-CoV-2-specific TCRs that had been generated with the MIRA antigen-specificity platform. Breadth was defined as the fraction of unique TCRs that were SARS-CoV-2-associated. Depth was defined as the fraction of total T cells that were SARS-CoV-2-associated. Each spike-specific TCR was assigned to its reactive spike region and to a CD4 or CD8 class using the MIRA data. Log10-transformed breadth and depth values were compared by one-way ANOVA with Sidak's multiple comparisons tests. Drawn from immuneACCESS, this table holds only the in-frame rearrangements with V and J called that TCRdb kept. Clones are partly lost; checked studies trace under half to an unresolved V gene and leave the rest unexplained. Clonal size and the V and J genes are those of that table, whereas D and trimming came from the DNA. In this sample the table shows approximately 190,000 clones, 85% to 95% of which occur a single time. The ten most abundant clones make up 1% to 1.5% of the sample.

This specimen consisted of peripheral blood, obtained on day 0 of AZD1222 vaccination. In this chain, TRBV28 is recombined with TRBJ2-7, and TRBD1 matches 8 of the central bases. This receptor was obtained from an adult in good health. CDR3 reads: CASSLNLGTGSYEQYF. The nucleotide sequence reads TGTGCCAGCAGCCTGAACCTCGGGACAGGCTCCTACGAGCAGTACTTC.